The 14 T cell receptor beta chains below all came from one sample that was sequenced in a study of shared clonotypes between healthy human individuals. Positively selected for CCR7, the CD45RO-negative cells used as naive CD8 cells excluded terminally differentiated effector memory CD45RA+ cells. Sequencing was performed with immunoSEQ multiplex PCR; in TCRdb, only in-frame clones are kept and a portion is missing. The sample yields around 600,000 clones, roughly 95% seen once. The specimen sequenced was naive CD8+ T cells sorted from blood. The receptors were gathered from a woman in her twenties or thirties in good health.

This clone has just one count. The V gene is TRBV28, the J gene TRBJ2-7; D is uncertain. Deletions cut 3 bases from V and 0 bases from J, with 9 bases between. The CDR3 totals 14 residues. Germline loops: CDR1 MDHEN, CDR2 SYDVKM. Written as DNA, the CDR3 is TGTGCCAGCAGTTTTCTTCCGAGCTCCTACGAGCAGTACTTC. Its protein product is CASSFLPSSYEQYF.

The chain carries TRBV7-9 and TRBJ2-7; 7 bases align to TRBD1. Germline lookup yields CDR1 SEHNR and CDR2 FQNEAQ (reference sequence). The junction had 7 bases not matched to a gene; V was cut back by 3 bases and J by 5 bases. The CDR3 spans 14 residues. Here the CDR3 reads CASSLGHRGDEQYF. The CDR3 DNA is TGTGCCAGCAGCTTGGGGCACAGGGGCGACGAGCAGTACTTC.

Note on this clone: Distinct nucleotide sequences in the sample also encode this CDR3. This sequence joins TRBV5-4 and TRBJ1-1, with D tentatively TRBD1 (5 bases). Deletions cut 0 bases from V and 5 bases from J, with 8 bases between. There are 13 residues in the CDR3. CDR1 and CDR2 (germline): SGHNT, YYREEE (reference sequence). The DNA for the CDR3 is TGTGCCAGCAGCTTGGGCGGGGGGACTGAAGCTTTCTTT. Protein sequence: CASSLGGGTEAFF.

V is TRBV28 and J is TRBJ2-1; D is unclear. Germline V lookup: CDR1 MDHEN, CDR2 SYDVKM. The V end lost 6 bases, the J end lost 0 bases, and 18 bases lay between the germline ends. The CDR3 spans 17 residues. The DNA for the CDR3 is TGTGCCAGCAGCGCCCCCAAAGCCGGAAGCTCCTACAATGAGCAGTTCTTC. It is translated as CASSAPKAGSSYNEQFF.

This chain connects TRBV5-1 to TRBJ1-2; D perhaps matches TRBD1 (6 bases). Between the trimmed V and J ends, which lost 1 base and 5 bases, there was a span of 21 bases. Germline V gene lookup returns CDR1 SGHRS and CDR2 YFSETQ. The CDR3 covers 17 residues. CDR3 residues: CASSLFQGTPGLYGYTF. The DNA for the CDR3 is TGCGCCAGCAGCTTGTTTCAAGGGACACCCGGTCTGTATGGCTACACCTTC.

The chain employs TRBV27 and TRBJ1-2; D ambiguous. Germline CDR1 is MNHEY and CDR2 is SMNVEV (reference sequence). This CDR3 region has 14 residues. V lost 3 bases and J lost 1, with 9 bases in between. DNA for the CDR3: TGTGCCAGCAGTTTCAGCAGTTATAACTATGGCTACACCTTC. Translating it yields CASSFSSYNYGYTF.

CDR3 bases: TGTGCCAGTCGAAAACTGACAAGTTCATCGAACTACGAGCAGTACTTC. Translation: CASRKLTSSSNYEQYF. The chain recombines TRBV5-5 with TRBJ2-7; no reliable D call. CDR3 length: 16 residues. V was trimmed by 8 bases and J by 3 bases, leaving 24 bases between them. Germline assignment: CDR1 SGHKS and CDR2 YYEKEE (reference sequence).

The genes are TRBV7-9 and TRBJ2-7; 9 nucleotides agree with TRBD1. This CDR3 is 14 amino acids long. CDR1 is SEHNR, CDR2 FQNEAQ, per germline (reference sequence). After removal of 7 bases from V and 3 bases from J, the junction contained 7 bases not matched to a gene. Here the CDR3 reads CASIRTGVDYEQYF. The CDR3 nucleotides read TGTGCCAGCATCCGGACAGGGGTAGACTACGAGCAGTACTTC.

The chain is built from TRBV5-1 and TRBJ2-7; possibly TRBD1 for D (6 bases). CDR3 length: 14 residues. Germline-derived CDR1 and CDR2 are SGHRS and YFSETQ. Trimming shortened V by 4 bases and J by 3 bases, and 14 bases separated the two germline ends. CDR3 in amino acids: CASSPVGGDYEQYF. DNA for the CDR3: TGCGCCAGCAGCCCGGTTGGGGGCGACTACGAGCAGTACTTC.

V and J are TRBV15 and TRBJ2-3, with 15 bases matching TRBD2. Germline CDR1 is LNHNV and CDR2 is YYDKDF (reference sequence). V gave up 5 bases and J gave up 0 bases; unmatched junction bases: 6. The CDR3 has 18 residues. The CDR3 loop is CATSGMGLAGGSTDTQYF. The CDR3 nucleotides are TGTGCCACCAGCGGAATGGGACTAGCGGGAGGTAGCACAGATACGCAGTATTTT.

The V call is TRBV18, the J call TRBJ2-5; D is possibly TRBD1 (5 bases). Germline CDR1 and CDR2: KGHSH and LQKENI. Trimming left V 2 bases short and J 5 bases short, with 9 bases between. The CDR3 runs to 13 residues. The CDR3, as DNA: TGTGCCAGCTCACCAGGGGCTCGGGAGACCCAGTACTTC. Amino acids: CASSPGARETQYF.

In DNA, the CDR3 is TGTGCCAGTAGTTGGGACAGGCTCGGGGGCCAGCCCCAGCATTTT. It encodes CASSWDRLGGQPQHF. The rearrangement joins TRBV19 to TRBJ1-5, with TRBD1 identical over 8 bases. The CDR3 is 15 residues long. CDR1 is LNHDA, CDR2 SQIVND, per germline (reference sequence). After removal of 5 bases from V and 7 bases from J, the junction contained 10 bases not matched to a gene.

This chain uses TRBV7-9 with TRBJ2-3, with D uncertain. The ends were cut back, 7 bases at V and 1 base at J, with 9 bases in the middle. Per the germline V gene, CDR1 is SEHNR and CDR2 is FQNEAQ (reference sequence). The CDR3 loop spans 13 amino acids. The CDR3 bases are TGTGCCAGCACCGGTATCGGCACAGATACGCAGTATTTT. It encodes CASTGIGTDTQYF.

The genes are TRBV15 and TRBJ1-1; 10 bases agree with TRBD1. The CDR3 contains 15 residues. With V trimmed by 3 bases and J by 0 bases, 1 base remained unmatched. Germline CDR1 is LNHNV and CDR2 is YYDKDF (reference sequence). CDR3 nucleotide sequence: TGTGCCACCAGCAGGGGACAGGGGTTGAACACTGAAGCTTTCTTT. It encodes CATSRGQGLNTEAFF.